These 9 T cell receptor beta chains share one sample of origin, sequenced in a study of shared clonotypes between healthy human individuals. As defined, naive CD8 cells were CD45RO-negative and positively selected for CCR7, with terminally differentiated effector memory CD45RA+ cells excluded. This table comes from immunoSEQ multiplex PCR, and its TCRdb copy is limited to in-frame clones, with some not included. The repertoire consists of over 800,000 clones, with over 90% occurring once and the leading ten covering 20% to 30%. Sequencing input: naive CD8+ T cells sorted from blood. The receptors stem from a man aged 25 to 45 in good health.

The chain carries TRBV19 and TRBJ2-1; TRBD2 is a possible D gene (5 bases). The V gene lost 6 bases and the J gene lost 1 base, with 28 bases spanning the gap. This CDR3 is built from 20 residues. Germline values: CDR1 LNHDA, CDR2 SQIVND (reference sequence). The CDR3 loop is CASRYLASPMEMVSYNEQFF. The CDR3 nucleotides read TGTGCCAGTAGGTATCTGGCTAGCCCTATGGAGATGGTGTCCTACAATGAGCAGTTCTTC.

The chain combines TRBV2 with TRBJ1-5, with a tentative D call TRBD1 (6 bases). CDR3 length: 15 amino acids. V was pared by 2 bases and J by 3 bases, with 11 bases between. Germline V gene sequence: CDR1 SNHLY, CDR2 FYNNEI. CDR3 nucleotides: TGTGCCAGCAGTGAACATGACAGGCTCAATCAGCCCCAGCATTTT. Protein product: CASSEHDRLNQPQHF.

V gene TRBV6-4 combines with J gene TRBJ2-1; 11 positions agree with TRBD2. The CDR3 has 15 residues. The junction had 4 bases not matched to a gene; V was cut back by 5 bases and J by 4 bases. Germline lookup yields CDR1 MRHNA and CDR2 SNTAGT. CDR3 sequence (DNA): TGTGCCAGCAGTCCGACTAGCGGGAAGTACAATGAGCAGTTCTTC. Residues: CASSPTSGKYNEQFF.

The CDR3 loop is CASSFLELNEQFF. The CDR3 DNA sequence: TGTGCCAGCAGCTTTCTTGAGTTGAATGAGCAGTTCTTC. The rearrangement joins TRBV7-9 to TRBJ2-1; D uncertain. This CDR3 contains 13 residues. Germline CDR1 is SEHNR and CDR2 is FQNEAQ (reference sequence). The germline V and J ends were trimmed by 3 bases and 7 bases, with 10 bases remaining between them.

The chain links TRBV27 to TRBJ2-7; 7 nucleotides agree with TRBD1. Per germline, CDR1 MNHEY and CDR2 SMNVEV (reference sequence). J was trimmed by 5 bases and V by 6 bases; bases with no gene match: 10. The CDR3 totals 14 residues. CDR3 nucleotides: TGTGCCAGCAGCCAAACAGGGGCCCTAAACGAGCAGTACTTC. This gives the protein CASSQTGALNEQYF.

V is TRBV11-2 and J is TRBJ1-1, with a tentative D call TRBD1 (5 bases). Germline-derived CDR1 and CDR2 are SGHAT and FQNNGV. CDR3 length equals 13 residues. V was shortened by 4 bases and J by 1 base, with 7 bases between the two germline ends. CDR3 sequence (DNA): TGTGCCAGCAGCTCAGGGACGAACACTGAAGCTTTCTTT. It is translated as CASSSGTNTEAFF.

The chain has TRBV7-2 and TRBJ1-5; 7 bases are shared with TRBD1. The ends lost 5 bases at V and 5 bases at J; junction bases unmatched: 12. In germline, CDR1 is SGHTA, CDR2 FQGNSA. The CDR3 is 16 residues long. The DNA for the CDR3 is TGTGCCAGCAGCCCCGAGACAGGGAGAAAGGATCAGCCCCAGCATTTT. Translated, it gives CASSPETGRKDQPQHF.

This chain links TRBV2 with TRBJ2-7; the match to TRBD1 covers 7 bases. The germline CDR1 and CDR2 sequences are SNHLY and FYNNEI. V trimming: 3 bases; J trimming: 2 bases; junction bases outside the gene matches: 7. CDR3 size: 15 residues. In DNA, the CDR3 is TGTGCCAGCAGTGAGACTCGGCAGGGGGCCTACGAGCAGTACTTC. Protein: CASSETRQGAYEQYF. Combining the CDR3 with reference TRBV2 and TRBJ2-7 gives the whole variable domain EPEVTQTPSHQVTQMGQEVILRCVPISNHLYFYWYRQILGQKVEFLVSFYNNEISEKSEIFDDQFSVERPDGSNFTLKIRSTKLEDSAMYFCASSETRQGAYEQYFGPGTRLTVT.

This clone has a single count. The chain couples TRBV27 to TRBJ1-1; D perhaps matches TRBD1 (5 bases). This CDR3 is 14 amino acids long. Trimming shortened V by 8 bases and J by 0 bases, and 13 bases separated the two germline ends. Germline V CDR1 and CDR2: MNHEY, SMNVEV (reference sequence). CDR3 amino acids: CASQTGTVNTEAFF. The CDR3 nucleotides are TGTGCCAGCCAAACTGGGACGGTGAACACTGAAGCTTTCTTT.